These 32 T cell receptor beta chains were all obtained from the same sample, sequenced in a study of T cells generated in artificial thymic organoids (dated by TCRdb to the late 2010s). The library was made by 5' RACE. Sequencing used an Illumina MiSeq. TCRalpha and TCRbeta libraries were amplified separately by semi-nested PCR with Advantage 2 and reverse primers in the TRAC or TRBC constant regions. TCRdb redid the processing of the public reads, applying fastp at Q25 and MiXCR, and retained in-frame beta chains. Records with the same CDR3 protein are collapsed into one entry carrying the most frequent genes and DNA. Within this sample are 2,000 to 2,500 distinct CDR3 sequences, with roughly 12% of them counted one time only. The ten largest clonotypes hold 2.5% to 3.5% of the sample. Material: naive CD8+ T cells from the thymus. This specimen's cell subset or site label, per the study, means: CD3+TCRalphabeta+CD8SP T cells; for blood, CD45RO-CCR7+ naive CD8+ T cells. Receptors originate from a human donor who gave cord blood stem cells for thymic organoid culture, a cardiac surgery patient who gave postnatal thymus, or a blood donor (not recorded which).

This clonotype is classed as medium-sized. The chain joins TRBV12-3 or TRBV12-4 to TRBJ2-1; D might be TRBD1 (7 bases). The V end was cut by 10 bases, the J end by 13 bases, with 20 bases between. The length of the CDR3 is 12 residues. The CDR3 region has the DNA TGTGCCACCCCGGGGGACAGCCCCCTTCAGTTCTTC. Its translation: CATPGDSPLQFF.

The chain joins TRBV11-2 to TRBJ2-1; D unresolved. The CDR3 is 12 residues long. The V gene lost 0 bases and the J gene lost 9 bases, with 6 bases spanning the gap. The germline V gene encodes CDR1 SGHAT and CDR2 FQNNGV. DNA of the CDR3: TGTGCCAGCAGCTTAGATCATATTGAGCAGTTCTTC. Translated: CASSLDHIEQFF.

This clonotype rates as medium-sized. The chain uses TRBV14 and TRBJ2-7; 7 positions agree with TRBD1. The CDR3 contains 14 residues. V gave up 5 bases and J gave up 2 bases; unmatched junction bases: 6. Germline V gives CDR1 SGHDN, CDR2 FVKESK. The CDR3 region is CASSTWDRTYEQYF. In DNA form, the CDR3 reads TGTGCCAGCAGCACCTGGGACAGAACCTACGAGCAGTACTTC.

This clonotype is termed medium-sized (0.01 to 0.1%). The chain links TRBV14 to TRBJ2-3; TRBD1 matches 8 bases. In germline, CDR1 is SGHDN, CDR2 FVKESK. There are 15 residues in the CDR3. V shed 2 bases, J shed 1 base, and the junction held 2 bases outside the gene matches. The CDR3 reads CASSQTGQGTDTQYF. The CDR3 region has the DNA TGTGCCAGCAGCCAAACGGGACAGGGCACAGATACGCAGTATTTT.

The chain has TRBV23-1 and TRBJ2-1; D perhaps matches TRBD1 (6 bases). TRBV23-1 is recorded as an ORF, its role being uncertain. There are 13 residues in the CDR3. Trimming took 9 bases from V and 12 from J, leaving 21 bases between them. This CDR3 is CARIPGQIKGQFF. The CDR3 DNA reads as TGCGCCAGGATCCCGGGACAAATCAAGGGGCAGTTCTTC.

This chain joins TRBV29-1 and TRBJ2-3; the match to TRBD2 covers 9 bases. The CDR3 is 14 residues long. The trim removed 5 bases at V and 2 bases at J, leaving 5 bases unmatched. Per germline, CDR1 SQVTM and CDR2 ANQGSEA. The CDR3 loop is CSVWASGDTDTQYF. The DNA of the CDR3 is TGCAGCGTTTGGGCTAGCGGGGACACAGATACGCAGTATTTT.

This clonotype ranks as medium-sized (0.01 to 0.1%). DNA of the CDR3: TGTGCCAGCAGTGGGGGAGGCGGGGAGCTGTTTTTT. Encoded protein: CASSGGGGELFF. V is TRBV12-3 or TRBV12-4 and J is TRBJ2-2; D is possibly TRBD2 (6 bases). Between the trimmed V and J ends, which lost 5 bases and 7 bases, there was a span of 8 bases. The CDR3 consists of 12 residues.

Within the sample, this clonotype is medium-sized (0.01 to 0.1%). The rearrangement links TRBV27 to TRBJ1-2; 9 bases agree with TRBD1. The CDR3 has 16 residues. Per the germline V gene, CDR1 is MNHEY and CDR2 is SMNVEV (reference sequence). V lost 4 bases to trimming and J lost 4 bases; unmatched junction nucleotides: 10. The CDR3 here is CASSSPPGQGTYGYTF. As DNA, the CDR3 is TGTGCCAGCAGTTCCCCCCCGGGACAGGGTACCTATGGCTACACCTTC.

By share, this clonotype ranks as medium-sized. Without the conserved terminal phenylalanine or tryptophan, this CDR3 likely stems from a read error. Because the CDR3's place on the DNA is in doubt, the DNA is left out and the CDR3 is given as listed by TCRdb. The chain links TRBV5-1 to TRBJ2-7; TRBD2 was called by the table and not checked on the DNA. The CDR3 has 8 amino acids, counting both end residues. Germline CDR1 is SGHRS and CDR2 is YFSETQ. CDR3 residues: CASFNLRG.

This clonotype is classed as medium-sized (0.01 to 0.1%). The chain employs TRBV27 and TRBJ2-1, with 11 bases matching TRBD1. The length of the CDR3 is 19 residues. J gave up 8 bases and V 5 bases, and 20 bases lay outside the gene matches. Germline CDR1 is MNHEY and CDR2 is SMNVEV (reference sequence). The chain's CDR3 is CASSPGTGGLAPKLDEQFF. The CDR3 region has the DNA TGTGCCAGCAGTCCCGGGACAGGGGGACTAGCCCCGAAGTTGGATGAGCAGTTCTTC.

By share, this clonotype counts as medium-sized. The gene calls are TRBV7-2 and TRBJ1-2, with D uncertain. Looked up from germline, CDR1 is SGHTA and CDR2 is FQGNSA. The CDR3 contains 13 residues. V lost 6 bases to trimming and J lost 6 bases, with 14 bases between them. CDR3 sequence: CASRLGRADGYTF. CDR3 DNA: TGTGCCAGCAGGCTTGGGAGGGCTGATGGCTACACCTTC.

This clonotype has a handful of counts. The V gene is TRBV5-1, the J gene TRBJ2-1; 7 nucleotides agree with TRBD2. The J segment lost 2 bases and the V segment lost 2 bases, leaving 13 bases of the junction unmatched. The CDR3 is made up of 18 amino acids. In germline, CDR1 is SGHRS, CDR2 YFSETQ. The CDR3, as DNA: TGCGCCAGCAGCTTCCCGCGGCCGGGACTAAAGACCTACAATGAGCAGTTCTTC. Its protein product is CASSFPRPGLKTYNEQFF.

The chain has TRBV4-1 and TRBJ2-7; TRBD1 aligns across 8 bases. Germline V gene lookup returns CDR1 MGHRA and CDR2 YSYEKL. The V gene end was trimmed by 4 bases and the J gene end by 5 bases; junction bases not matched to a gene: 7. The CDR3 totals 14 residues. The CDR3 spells CASSLRTGSHEQYF. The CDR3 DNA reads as TGCGCCAGCAGCCTAAGGACAGGGTCCCACGAGCAGTACTTC.

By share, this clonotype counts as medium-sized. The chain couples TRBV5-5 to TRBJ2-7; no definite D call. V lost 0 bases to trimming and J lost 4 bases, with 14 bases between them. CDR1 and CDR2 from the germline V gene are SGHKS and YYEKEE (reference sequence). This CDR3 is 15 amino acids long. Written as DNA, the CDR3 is TGTGCCAGCAGCTTGGATGTAGGATGGGGATACGAGCAGTACTTC. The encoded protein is CASSLDVGWGYEQYF. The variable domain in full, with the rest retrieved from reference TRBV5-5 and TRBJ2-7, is DAGVTQSPTHLIKTRGQQVTLRCSPISGHKSVSWYQQVLGQGPQFIFQYYEKEERGRGNFPDRFSARQFPNYSSELNVNALLLGDSALYLCASSLDVGWGYEQYFGPGTRLTVT.

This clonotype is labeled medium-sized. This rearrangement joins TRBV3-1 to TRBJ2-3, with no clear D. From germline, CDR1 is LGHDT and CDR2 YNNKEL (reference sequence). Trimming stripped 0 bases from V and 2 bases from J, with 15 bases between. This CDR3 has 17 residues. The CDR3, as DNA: TGTGCCAGCAGCCAAGATCTTTCGTGTGGGAACACAGATACGCAGTATTTT. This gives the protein CASSQDLSCGNTDTQYF.

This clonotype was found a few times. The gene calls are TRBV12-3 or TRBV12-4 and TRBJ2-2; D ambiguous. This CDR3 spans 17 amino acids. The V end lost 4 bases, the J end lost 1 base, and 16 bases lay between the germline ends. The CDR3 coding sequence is TGTGCCAGCAGTTCCGAGATAGCCGTCAGGAACACCGGGGAGCTGTTTTTT. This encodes CASSSEIAVRNTGELFF.

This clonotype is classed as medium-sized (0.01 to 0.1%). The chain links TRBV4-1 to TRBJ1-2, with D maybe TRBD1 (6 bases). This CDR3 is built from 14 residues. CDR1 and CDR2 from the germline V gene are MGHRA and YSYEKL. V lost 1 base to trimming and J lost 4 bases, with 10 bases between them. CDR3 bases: TGCGCCAGCAGCCAAGTAAGGGGGGCCTATGGCTACACCTTC. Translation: CASSQVRGAYGYTF.

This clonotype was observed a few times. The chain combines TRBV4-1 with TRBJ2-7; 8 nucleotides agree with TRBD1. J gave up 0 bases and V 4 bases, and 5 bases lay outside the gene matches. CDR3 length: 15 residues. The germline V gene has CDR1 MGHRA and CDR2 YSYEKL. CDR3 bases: TGCGCCAGCAGCCTTTCCGGGACAGGCTCCTACGAGCAGTACTTC. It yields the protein CASSLSGTGSYEQYF.

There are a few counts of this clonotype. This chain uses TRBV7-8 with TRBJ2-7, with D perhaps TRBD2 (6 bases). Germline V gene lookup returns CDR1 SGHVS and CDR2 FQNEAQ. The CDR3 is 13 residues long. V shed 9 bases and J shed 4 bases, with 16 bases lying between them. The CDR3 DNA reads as TGTGCCAGTTCGGAGGGGCTTTCGTACGAGCAGTACTTC. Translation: CASSEGLSYEQYF.

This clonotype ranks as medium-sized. The chain's CDR3 is CASSEWGVHGYTF. CDR3 in DNA: TGTGCCAGCAGTGAGTGGGGAGTACATGGCTACACCTTC. This rearrangement joins TRBV6-1 to TRBJ1-2; D is ambiguous. Germline assignment: CDR1 MNHNS and CDR2 SASEGT. V lost 3 bases and J lost 6, with 11 bases in between. This CDR3 spans 13 amino acids.

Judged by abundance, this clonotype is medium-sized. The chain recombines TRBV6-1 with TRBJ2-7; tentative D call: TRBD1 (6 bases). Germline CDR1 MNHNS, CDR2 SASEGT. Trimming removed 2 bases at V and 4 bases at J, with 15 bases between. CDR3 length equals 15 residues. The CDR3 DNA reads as TGTGCCAGCAGTGAACTGGTCAGGGGTGCGTACGAGCAGTACTTC. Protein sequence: CASSELVRGAYEQYF.

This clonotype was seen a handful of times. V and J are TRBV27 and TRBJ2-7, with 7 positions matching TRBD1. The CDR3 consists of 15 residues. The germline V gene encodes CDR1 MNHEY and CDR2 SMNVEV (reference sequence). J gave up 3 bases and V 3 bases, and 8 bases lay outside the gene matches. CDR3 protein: CASSLTGTAYYEQYF. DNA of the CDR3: TGTGCCAGCAGTTTGACCGGGACAGCATACTACGAGCAGTACTTC.

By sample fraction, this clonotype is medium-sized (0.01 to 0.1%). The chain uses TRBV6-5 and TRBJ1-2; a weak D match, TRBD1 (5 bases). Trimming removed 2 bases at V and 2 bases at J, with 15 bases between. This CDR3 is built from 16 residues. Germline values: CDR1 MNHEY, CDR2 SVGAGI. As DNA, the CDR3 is TGTGCCAGCAGTTACGGGGGGACGGACCAAAACTATGGCTACACCTTC. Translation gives CASSYGGTDQNYGYTF.

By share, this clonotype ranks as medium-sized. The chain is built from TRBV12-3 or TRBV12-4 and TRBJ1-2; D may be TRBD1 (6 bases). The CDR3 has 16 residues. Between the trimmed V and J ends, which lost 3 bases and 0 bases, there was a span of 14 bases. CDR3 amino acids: CASSFWQGTPNYGYTF. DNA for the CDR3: TGTGCCAGCAGTTTTTGGCAGGGGACGCCTAACTATGGCTACACCTTC.

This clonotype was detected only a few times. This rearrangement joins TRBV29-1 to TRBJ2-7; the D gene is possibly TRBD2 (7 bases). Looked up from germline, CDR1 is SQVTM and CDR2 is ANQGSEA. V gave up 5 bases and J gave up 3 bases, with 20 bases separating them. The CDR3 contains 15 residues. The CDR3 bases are TGCAGCGTTATCGGGTTGGGAGGGGACAACTACGAGCAGTACTTC. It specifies CSVIGLGGDNYEQYF.

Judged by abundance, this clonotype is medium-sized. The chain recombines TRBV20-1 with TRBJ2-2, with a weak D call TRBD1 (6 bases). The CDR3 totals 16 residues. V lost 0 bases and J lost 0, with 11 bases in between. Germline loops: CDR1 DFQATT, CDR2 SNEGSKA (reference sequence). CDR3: CSARDLTGTNTGELFF. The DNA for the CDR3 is TGCAGTGCTAGAGATCTAACAGGGACGAACACCGGGGAGCTGTTTTTT.

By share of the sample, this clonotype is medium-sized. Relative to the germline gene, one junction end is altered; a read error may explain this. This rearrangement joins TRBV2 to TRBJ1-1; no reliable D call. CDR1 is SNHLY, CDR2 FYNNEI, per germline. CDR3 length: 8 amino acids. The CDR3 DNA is TGTGCCAGCACTGAAGCTTTCTTT. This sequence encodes CASTEAFF.

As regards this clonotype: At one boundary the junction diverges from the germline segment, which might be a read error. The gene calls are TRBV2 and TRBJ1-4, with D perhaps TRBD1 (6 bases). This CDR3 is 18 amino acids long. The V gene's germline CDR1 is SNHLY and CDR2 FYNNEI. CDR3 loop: CASTEWFGGDLSNEKLFF. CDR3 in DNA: TGTGCCAGCACTGAATGGTTTGGGGGCGACTTATCTAATGAAAAACTGTTTTTT.

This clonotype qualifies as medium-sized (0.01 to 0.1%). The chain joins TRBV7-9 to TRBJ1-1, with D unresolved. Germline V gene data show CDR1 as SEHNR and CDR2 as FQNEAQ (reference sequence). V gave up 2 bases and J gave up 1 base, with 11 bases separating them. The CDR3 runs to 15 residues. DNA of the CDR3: TGTGCCAGCAGCTTATGGGTTACCCCGAACACTGAAGCTTTCTTT. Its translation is CASSLWVTPNTEAFF.

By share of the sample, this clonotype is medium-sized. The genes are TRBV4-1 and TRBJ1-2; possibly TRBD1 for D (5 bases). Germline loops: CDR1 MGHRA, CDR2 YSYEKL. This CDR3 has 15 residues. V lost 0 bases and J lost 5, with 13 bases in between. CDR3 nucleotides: TGCGCCAGCAGCCAAGATAGGGGCCGCTCATATGGCTACACCTTC. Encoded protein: CASSQDRGRSYGYTF.

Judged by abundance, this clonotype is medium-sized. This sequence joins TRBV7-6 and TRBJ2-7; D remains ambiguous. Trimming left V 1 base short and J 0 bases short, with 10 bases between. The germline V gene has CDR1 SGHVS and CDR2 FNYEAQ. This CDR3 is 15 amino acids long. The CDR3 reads CASSLGDLPSYEQYF. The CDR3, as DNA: TGTGCCAGCAGCTTAGGGGATTTACCCTCCTACGAGCAGTACTTC. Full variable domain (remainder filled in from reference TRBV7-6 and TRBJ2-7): GAGVSQSPRYKVTKRGQDVALRCDPISGHVSLYWYRQALGQGPEFLTYFNYEAQQDKSGLPNDRFSAERPEGSISTLTIQRTEQRDSAMYRCASSLGDLPSYEQYFGPGTRLTVT.

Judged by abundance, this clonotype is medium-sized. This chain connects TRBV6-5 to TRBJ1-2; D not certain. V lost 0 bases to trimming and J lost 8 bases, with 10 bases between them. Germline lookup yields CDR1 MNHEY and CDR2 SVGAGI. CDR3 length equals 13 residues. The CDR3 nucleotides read TGTGCCAGCAGTTACTCGCTCGTAGCCGGCTACACCTTC. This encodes CASSYSLVAGYTF.